A selection of T cell receptor beta chains follows, all from one sample in a study of T-cell memory formation after mild COVID-19. Using its own MiXCR run on the 5' RACE reads, TCRdb lists one record per CDR3 protein. This table holds around 200,000 distinct CDR3 sequences, 20% to 25% found once. Sequenced input: PBMCs or a T cell subset sorted from them (not recorded which). These receptors all come from an adult woman who had mild COVID-19 (a few samples of this study predate the infection). Cell type and time point are not known. The CDR3 runs from the conserved cysteine through the conserved F or W. D genes are given only for firm matches. The listing skips clone size in some rows; elsewhere it reads once, few, many or a size class.

- - TRBJ2-3 TRBV19 TGTGCCAGTTCGGTCTTACCAACAGATACGCAGTATTTT CASSVLPTDTQYF
- TRBD2 TRBJ2-1 TRBV9 TGTGCCAGCAGCCCTCGGGGGGGTGAGCTACAAAATGAGCAGTTCTTC CASSPRGGELQNEQFF
few TRBD1 TRBJ2-7 TRBV14 TGTGCCAGCAGCCAGGACAACAGGGGGCGAAGGACCTACGAGCAGTACTTC CASSQDNRGRRTYEQYF
few - TRBJ2-7 TRBV4-3 TGCGCCAGCAGCCAAGATGCTTCTCCCGCCTACGAGCAGTACTTC CASSQDASPAYEQYF
- - TRBJ2-7 TRBV28 TGTGCCAGCAGTTCCCCATTCATCGGACATTATAGCTCCTACGAGCAGTACTTC CASSSPFIGHYSSYEQYF
few TRBD1 TRBJ1-2 TRBV5-6 TGTGCCAGCAGCTGGGGGGACAGATCTAACTATGGCTACACCTTC CASSWGDRSNYGYTF
- - TRBJ2-7 TRBV6-5 TGTGCCAGCAGTTACTCCTCTGGCCTTAGCTCCTACGAGCAGTACTTC CASSYSSGLSSYEQYF
few TRBD1 TRBJ2-7 TRBV7-8 TGTGCCAGCAGCCCAGGGACAGGGTTGTGGGAGCAGTACTTC CASSPGTGLWEQYF
few - TRBJ1-5 TRBV7-9 TGTGCCAGCAGCCACCAAGGGATCGGAGGAAATCAGCCCCAGCATTTT CASSHQGIGGNQPQHF
many TRBD2 TRBJ2-3 TRBV7-2 TGTGCCAGCAGTATACTAGCGGGAGTGGGAGATACGCAGTATTTT CASSILAGVGDTQYF
few TRBD1 TRBJ1-2 TRBV6-5 TGTGCCAGCAGTTATGGGACAGGGGGGGGCTATGGCTACACCTTC CASSYGTGGGYGYTF
few - TRBJ2-7 TRBV7-9 TGTGCCAGCAGCTCCAGGGACCTCGAGGGCTACGAGCAGTACTTC CASSSRDLEGYEQYF
few - TRBJ1-2 TRBV20-1 TGCAGTGCTAGAGGGACAGACTATGGCTACACCTTC CSARGTDYGYTF
few TRBD2 TRBJ2-3 TRBV9 TGTGCCAGCAGCGTAGTAAGTGGGAGTAGCGGGACGCGAGATACGCAGTATTTT CASSVVSGSSGTRDTQYF
- TRBD1 TRBJ2-7 TRBV7-6 TGTGCCAGCAGCACCGGGACAGACCCCTACGAGCAGTACTTC CASSTGTDPYEQYF
few TRBD2 TRBJ2-2 TRBV9 TGTGCCAGCAGCCGTGAGGGACTAGCGGGAGGGCCAGGCACCGGGGAGCTGTTTTTT CASSREGLAGGPGTGELFF
few TRBD1 TRBJ2-7 TRBV15 TGTGCCACCAGCAGACTGTTTACAGGGGGCGACGAGCAGTACTTC CATSRLFTGGDEQYF
- - TRBJ1-1 TRBV4-3 TGCGCCAGCAGCCAAGATTTTGCAGGCCCAACTGGGACTGAAGCTTTCTTT CASSQDFAGPTGTEAFF
many - TRBJ1-1 TRBV11-1 TGTGCCAGCAGCTTAAGTCAGAACACTGAAGCTTTCTTT CASSLSQNTEAFF
- TRBD1 TRBJ2-7 TRBV5-5 TGTGCCAGCAGCTTGGGACAGGGAGACTACGAGCAGTACTTC CASSLGQGDYEQYF
few TRBD1 TRBJ2-7 TRBV29-1 TGCAGCGTGGACGGGACAGGGAGCTCCTACGAGCAGTACTTC CSVDGTGSSYEQYF
few TRBD2 TRBJ2-5 TRBV7-9 TGTGCCAGCCGGTACTTAGCGGGGGAGGAGACCCAGTACTTC CASRYLAGEETQYF
- TRBD1 TRBJ1-5 TRBV9 TGTGCCAGCTTCCCCGAAAGGCAGGGGGCACATCAGCCCCAGCATTTT CASFPERQGAHQPQHF
few - TRBJ2-1 TRBV4-2 TGTGCCAGCAGCCAAGTTTCGTACGATGAGCAGTTCTTC CASSQVSYDEQFF
few TRBD1 TRBJ2-7 TRBV14 TGTGCCAGCAGCCAAGAGTTTGGGACAGGCTCCTACGAGCAGTACTTC CASSQEFGTGSYEQYF
few TRBD1 TRBJ2-5 TRBV6-2/TRBV6-3 TGTGCCAGCAGTTACGGGACAGGGGGAGAGACCCAGTACTTC CASSYGTGGETQYF
many TRBD2 TRBJ2-3 TRBV7-8 TGTGCCAGCAGCTTAGCGGGACTAGCGGGAGTAGATACGCAGTATTTT CASSLAGLAGVDTQYF
few - TRBJ2-3 TRBV7-6 TGTGCCAGCAGCCCAGCAGTTATAGGCACAGATACGCAGTATTTT CASSPAVIGTDTQYF
few TRBD2 TRBJ2-3 TRBV7-8 TGTGCCAGCAGCTTAGCGGGGCTAGCGGACACAGATACGCAGTATTTT CASSLAGLADTDTQYF
few - TRBJ2-3 TRBV5-6 TGTGCCAGCAGCCCTGGGGCGCCTCCGGCTGGCACAGATACGCAGTATTTT CASSPGAPPAGTDTQYF
few TRBD1 TRBJ1-2 TRBV7-8 TGTGCCAGCAGCTTAACTCCGGGACAGGGGGTATATGGCTACACCTTC CASSLTPGQGVYGYTF
- - TRBJ2-7 TRBV9 TGTGCCAGCAGCGCATATACACAGGGAGACTACGAGCAGTACTTC CASSAYTQGDYEQYF
- TRBD2 TRBJ2-1 TRBV18 TGTGCCAGTTCCCGGGGGACTAGCGGAGCTCAGGGGAATGAGCAGTTCTTC CASSRGTSGAQGNEQFF
- - TRBJ1-2 TRBV7-9 TGTGCCAGCAGCTGGCCCCTTTCCGAGTATGGCTACACCTTC CASSWPLSEYGYTF
few TRBD1 TRBJ1-2 TRBV15 TGTGCCACCGGGGGACAGGGGGCGAATGGGTATGGCTACACCTTC CATGGQGANGYGYTF
- - TRBJ2-6 TRBV29-1 TGCAGCGTTTTGTTTCCTAACTCTGGGGCCAACGTCCTGACTTTC CSVLFPNSGANVLTF
- TRBD1 TRBJ1-2 TRBV4-2 TGTGCCAGCAGTTCGCCGACAGGGAGGATCTCAGGCTACACCTTC CASSSPTGRISGYTF
- - TRBJ2-2 TRBV12-3/TRBV12-4 TGTGCCAGCAGTTTTTGGGCCGGGGAGCTGTTTTTT CASSFWAGELFF
- - TRBJ2-3 TRBV4-1 TGCGCCAGCAGCCAACTACAGGGTTCTGCGACAGATACGCAGTATTTT CASSQLQGSATDTQYF
- - TRBJ2-7 TRBV7-9 TGTGCCAGCAGCTTAGCGAGCAGGCTGGCGTGGGAGCAGTACTTC CASSLASRLAWEQYF
- TRBD2 TRBJ2-3 TRBV12-5 TGTGCTAGTGCCCTGACTAGCGGGGGTGCCACGCAGTATTTT CASALTSGGATQYF
few - TRBJ2-7 TRBV5-5 TGTGCCAGCAGCGTATGGGCCGGCGGCAACGAGCAGTACTTC CASSVWAGGNEQYF
- - TRBJ1-5 TRBV27 TGTGCCAGCGCTATATTAGCAGGTCAGCCCCAGCATTTT CASAILAGQPQHF
few TRBD2 TRBJ2-1 TRBV7-9 TGTGCCAGCAGCGAACTAGCGGGAGCTATGAATGAGCAGTTCTTC CASSELAGAMNEQFF
- TRBD1 TRBJ2-7 TRBV5-1 TGCGCCAGCAGCTTGGCCGGTATGTTGATCTCCTCGGACAGGGCCAATGTCTACGAGCAGTACTTC CASSLAGMLISSDRANVYEQYF
- - TRBJ2-7 TRBV19 TGTGCCAGTAGTAGCCTATTCGGGTCCTACGAGCAGTACTTC CASSSLFGSYEQYF